What follows are 9 T cell receptor beta chains derived from one specimen sequenced in a study of identifying expanded T cells in peripheral blood (dated 2019 in TCRdb). Library preparation employed the immunoSEQ multiplex PCR assay. Sourced from immuneACCESS, this table was stored by TCRdb with only in-frame sequences that have V and J called. A share of the clones is absent; for the studies checked, an unresolved V gene accounts for under half, and the remainder has no known explanation. The sample table contains fewer than 110,000 clones; only one count was recorded for roughly nine tenths of them. 15% to 20% of the sample is in the top ten clones. Sequences were obtained from blood. The receptors were sampled from a person between 18 and 70 years old in good health.

The V call is TRBV5-6, the J call TRBJ1-3; D gene uncertain. V lost 4 bases, J lost 4 bases, and 15 bases lay in between. The CDR3 has 15 residues. Germline lookup yields CDR1 SGHDT and CDR2 YYEEEE. CDR3 DNA: TGTGCCAGCAGCCGAGTTTCGGATGGAGGAAACACCATATATTTT. Translating gives CASSRVSDGGNTIYF.

The J gene is TRBJ1-2, the V gene TRBV27, with D perhaps matching TRBD1 (6 bases). The germline V gene has CDR1 MNHEY and CDR2 SMNVEV (reference sequence). With 6 bases removed from V and 6 bases from J, the gap between germline ends came to 23 bases. This CDR3 is built from 16 residues. This CDR3 is CASRITMGAGKDGYTF. The CDR3 region has the DNA TGTGCCAGCAGGATCACAATGGGGGCCGGTAAGGATGGCTACACCTTC.

This clone was counted a single time. The chain has TRBV19 and TRBJ1-5, with D possibly TRBD1 on 5 matching bases. V was clipped by 6 bases and J by 6 bases, with 15 bases between them. Germline CDR1 and CDR2: LNHDA and SQIVND (reference sequence). The CDR3 runs 14 residues. The CDR3 loop is CASRAWQGSQPQHF. The CDR3 nucleotides are TGTGCCAGTAGAGCGTGGCAGGGAAGTCAGCCCCAGCATTTT.

The chain links TRBV19 to TRBJ1-5; weak D call: TRBD1 (6 bases). The V end lost 5 bases, the J end lost 6 bases, and 11 bases lay between the germline ends. The germline V gene has CDR1 LNHDA and CDR2 SQIVND (reference sequence). The CDR3 contains 13 residues. Written as DNA, the CDR3 is TGTGCCAGTAGTTCACAGGGAACTCAGCCCCAGCATTTT. Amino acids: CASSSQGTQPQHF. The complete variable domain, with remaining parts taken from reference TRBV19 and TRBJ1-5, reads DGGITQSPKYLFRKEGQNVTLSCEQNLNHDAMYWYRQDPGQGLRLIYYSQIVNDFQKGDIAEGYSVSREKKESFPLTVTSAQKNPTAFYLCASSSQGTQPQHFGDGTRLSIL.

The rearrangement uses TRBV7-2 and TRBJ1-2; 8 positions agree with TRBD1. Per germline, CDR1 SGHTA and CDR2 FQGNSA. The CDR3 has 15 residues. V lost 5 bases, J lost 4 bases, and 9 bases stayed unmatched. The CDR3 loop is CASSRAGQAVYGYTF. CDR3 in DNA: TGTGCCAGCAGCCGAGCGGGACAGGCGGTCTATGGCTACACCTTC.

The rearrangement uses TRBV15 and TRBJ2-2; D may be TRBD1 or TRBD2 (5 bases each). The V gene lost 2 bases and the J gene lost 17 bases, with 21 bases spanning the gap. The CDR3 is made up of 14 amino acids. Looked up from germline, CDR1 is LNHNV and CDR2 is YYDKDF (reference sequence). The CDR3 region has the DNA TGTGCCACCAGCAGAACTGGGGGAACTTACCCCCGTTTTTTT. Amino acids: CATSRTGGTYPRFF.

This chain uses TRBV14 with TRBJ2-3; 7 bases are shared with TRBD1. The CDR3 is 15 amino acids. V gave up 4 bases and J gave up 2 bases; unmatched junction bases: 6. The V gene's germline CDR1 is SGHDN and CDR2 FVKESK. CDR3 in DNA: TGTGCCAGCAGCCCGTGGACAGGTCCCACAGATACGCAGTATTTT. As protein: CASSPWTGPTDTQYF.

This chain links TRBV14 with TRBJ2-7; TRBD1 agrees at 7 bases. Germline V CDR1 and CDR2: SGHDN, FVKESK. This CDR3 region has 13 residues. V lost 10 bases, J lost 1 base, and 7 bases stayed unmatched. CDR3 region: CATRQTGSYEQYF. In DNA, the CDR3 is TGTGCCACCCGACAGACAGGGTCCTACGAGCAGTACTTC.

The chain recombines TRBV28 with TRBJ1-1; weak D call: TRBD1 (5 bases). V dropped 4 bases and J dropped 5 bases, with 14 bases sitting between them. The CDR3 covers 14 residues. The germline V gene has CDR1 MDHEN and CDR2 SYDVKM. The CDR3 DNA reads as TGTGCCAGCAGTTCCGCGACAGTCGAGACTGAAGCTTTCTTT. It specifies CASSSATVETEAFF.